Below are 6 T cell receptor beta chains sequenced from a single sample in a study of CD8 T cells in ankylosing spondylitis. These TCRs are of unknown antigen specificity. Study-level results: What appeared characteristic of ankylosing spondylitis blood was a TCR beta motif of fewer than ten highly homologous variants.

TCRdb called the 5' RACE reads again in MiXCR, with one record for every CDR3 protein. The data show approximately 400,000 distinct CDR3 sequences, with roughly a sixth seen just once and about 0.94% held by the top ten. Sequenced sample: blood, either unsorted or a sorted T cell fraction (not recorded which). The receptors come from a male donor with ankylosing spondylitis.

This clonotype was seen more than once but under ten times. V usage is TRBV12-3 or TRBV12-4 and J usage is TRBJ1-6, with 7 bases that match TRBD1. Unmatched junction bases numbered 8, after V lost 7 bases and J lost 8 bases. This CDR3 spans 14 amino acids. The CDR3 DNA reads as TGTGCCAGCAAAAGGGGGCCCACGGATTCACCCCTCCACTTT. This codes for CASKRGPTDSPLHF.

This clonotype was observed at least ten times. J is TRBJ1-6 and V is TRBV2, with 7 bases that match TRBD1. V shed 4 bases and J 10 bases; nucleotides not matched to a gene: 10. This CDR3 has 15 amino acids. CDR1 is SNHLY and CDR2 is FYNNEI in the germline V gene. For the CDR3, the DNA is TGTGCCAGCAGTGGGGGGAAGGGGGCAGGCTCACCCCTCCACTTT. Its protein product is CASSGGKGAGSPLHF.

This clonotype was detected a few times. The rearrangement uses TRBV12-3 or TRBV12-4 and TRBJ2-7; 7 bases fit TRBD1. The CDR3 contains 14 residues. V lost 2 bases to trimming and J lost 3 bases; unmatched junction nucleotides: 4. The CDR3 protein is CASSLKGQIYEQYF. In DNA form, the CDR3 reads TGTGCCAGCAGTTTAAAGGGACAGATCTACGAGCAGTACTTC.

This chain joins TRBV7-6 and TRBJ2-7; D is undetermined. CDR1 is SGHVS and CDR2 is FNYEAQ in the germline V gene. CDR3 length equals 14 residues. Trimming took off 5 bases at V and 3 bases at J, with 14 bases between the two ends. The CDR3 protein is CASSPPGRYYEQYF. The DNA of the CDR3 is TGTGCCAGCAGCCCCCCCGGCCGGTACTACGAGCAGTACTTC.

This clonotype appeared a few times. The chain is built from TRBV6-2 or TRBV6-3 and TRBJ1-3; D gene uncertain. The CDR3 is made up of 16 amino acids. CDR1 and CDR2 (germline): MNHEY, SVGEGT. Trimming removed 1 base from V and 0 bases from J, with 10 bases in between. The DNA of the CDR3 is TGTGCCAGCAGTTACTACGGCAGTACCTCTGGAAACACCATATATTTT. This encodes CASSYYGSTSGNTIYF.

Concerning this clonotype: A much larger clone is a single base away; this may be a read error. The chain couples TRBV20-1 to TRBJ1-1, with D unclear. The V gene's germline CDR1 is DFQATT and CDR2 SNEGSKA (reference sequence). The CDR3 length is 12 residues. Deletions cut 6 bases from V and 4 bases from J, with 12 bases between. The CDR3 region has the DNA TGCAGTGCAAAGAGGCAGTTCACTGAAGCTTTCTTT. Amino acid sequence: CSAKRQFTEAFF.